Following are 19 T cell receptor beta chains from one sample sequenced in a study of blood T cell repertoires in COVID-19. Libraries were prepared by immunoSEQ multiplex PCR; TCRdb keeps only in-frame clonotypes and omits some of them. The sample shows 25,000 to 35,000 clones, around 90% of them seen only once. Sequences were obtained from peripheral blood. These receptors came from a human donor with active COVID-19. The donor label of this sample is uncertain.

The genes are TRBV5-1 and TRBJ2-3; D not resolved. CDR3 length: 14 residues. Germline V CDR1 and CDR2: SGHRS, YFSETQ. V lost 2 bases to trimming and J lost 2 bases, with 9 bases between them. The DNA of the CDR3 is TGCGCCAGCAGCTTCAGTCAGAACACAGATACGCAGTATTTT. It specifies CASSFSQNTDTQYF.

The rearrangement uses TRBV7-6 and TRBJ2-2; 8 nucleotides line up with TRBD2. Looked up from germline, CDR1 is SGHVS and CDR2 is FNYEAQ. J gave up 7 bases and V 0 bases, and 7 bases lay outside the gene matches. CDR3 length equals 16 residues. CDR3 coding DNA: TGTGCCAGCAGCTTAGCGGCGGGAGGTGACGGCGGGGAGCTGTTTTTT. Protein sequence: CASSLAAGGDGGELFF.

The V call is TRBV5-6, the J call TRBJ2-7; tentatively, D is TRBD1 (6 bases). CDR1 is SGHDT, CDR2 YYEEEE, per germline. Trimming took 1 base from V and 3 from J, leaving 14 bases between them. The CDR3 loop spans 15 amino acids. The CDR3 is CASSLPAGTSYEQYF. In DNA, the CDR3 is TGTGCCAGCAGCTTGCCGGCAGGGACAAGCTACGAGCAGTACTTC. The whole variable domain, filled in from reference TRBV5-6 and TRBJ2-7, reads DAGVTQSPTHLIKTRGQQVTLRCSPKSGHDTVSWYQQALGQGPQFIFQYYEEEERQRGNFPDRFSGHQFPNYSSELNVNALLLGDSALYLCASSLPAGTSYEQYFGPGTRLTVT.

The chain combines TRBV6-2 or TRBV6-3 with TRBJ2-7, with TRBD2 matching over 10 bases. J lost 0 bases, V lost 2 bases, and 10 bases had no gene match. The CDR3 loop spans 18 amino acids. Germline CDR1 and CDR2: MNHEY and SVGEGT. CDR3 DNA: TGTGCCAGCAGTTACACCGTAGCGGGGGGCGTTATCTCCTACGAGCAGTACTTC. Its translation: CASSYTVAGGVISYEQYF.

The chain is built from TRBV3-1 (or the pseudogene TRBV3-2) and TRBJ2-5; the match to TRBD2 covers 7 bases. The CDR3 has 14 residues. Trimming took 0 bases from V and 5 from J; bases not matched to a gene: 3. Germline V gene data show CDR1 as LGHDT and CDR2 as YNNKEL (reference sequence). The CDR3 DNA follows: TGTGCCAGCAGCCAAGAACTAGCGAAGGAGACCCAGTACTTC. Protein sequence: CASSQELAKETQYF.

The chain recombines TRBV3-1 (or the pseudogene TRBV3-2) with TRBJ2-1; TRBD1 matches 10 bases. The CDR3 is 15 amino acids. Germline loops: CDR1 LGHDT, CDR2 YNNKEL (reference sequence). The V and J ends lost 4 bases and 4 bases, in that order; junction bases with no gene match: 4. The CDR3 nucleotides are TGTGCCAGCAGCCCCGGACAGGGGGGGTACAATGAGCAGTTCTTC. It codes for CASSPGQGGYNEQFF.

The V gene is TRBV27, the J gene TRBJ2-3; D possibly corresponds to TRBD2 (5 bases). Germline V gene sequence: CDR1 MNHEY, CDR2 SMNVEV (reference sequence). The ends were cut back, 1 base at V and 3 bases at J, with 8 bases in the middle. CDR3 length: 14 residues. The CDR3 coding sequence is TGTGCCAGCAGTTTATACGGGGTAACAGATACGCAGTATTTT. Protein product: CASSLYGVTDTQYF.

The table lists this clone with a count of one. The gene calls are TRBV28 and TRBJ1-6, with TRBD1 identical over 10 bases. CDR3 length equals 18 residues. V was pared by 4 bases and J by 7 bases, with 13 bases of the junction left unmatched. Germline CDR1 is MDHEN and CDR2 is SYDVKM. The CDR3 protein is CASSSSPGTGVRNSPLHF. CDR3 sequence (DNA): TGTGCCAGCAGTTCTAGTCCCGGGACAGGGGTGAGGAATTCACCCCTCCACTTT.

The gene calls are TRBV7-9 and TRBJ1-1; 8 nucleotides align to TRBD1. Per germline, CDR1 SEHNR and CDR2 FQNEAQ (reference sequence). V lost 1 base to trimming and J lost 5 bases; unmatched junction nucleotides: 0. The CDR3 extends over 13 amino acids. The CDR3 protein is CASSLGTGTEAFF. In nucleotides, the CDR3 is TGTGCCAGCAGCTTAGGGACAGGGACTGAAGCTTTCTTT. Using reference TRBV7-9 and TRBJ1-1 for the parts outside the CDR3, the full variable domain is DTGVSQNPRHKITKRGQNVTFRCDPISEHNRLYWYRQTLGQGPEFLTYFQNEAQLEKSRLLSDRFSAERPKGSFSTLEIQRTEQGDSAMYLCASSLGTGTEAFFGQGTRLTVV.

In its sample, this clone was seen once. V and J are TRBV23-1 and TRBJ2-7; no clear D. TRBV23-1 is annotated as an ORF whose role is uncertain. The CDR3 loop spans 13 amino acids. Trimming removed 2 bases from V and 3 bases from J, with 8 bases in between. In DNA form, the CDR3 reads TGCGCCAGCAGTCAACGGGTTTTCTACGAGCAGTACTTC. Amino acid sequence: CASSQRVFYEQYF.

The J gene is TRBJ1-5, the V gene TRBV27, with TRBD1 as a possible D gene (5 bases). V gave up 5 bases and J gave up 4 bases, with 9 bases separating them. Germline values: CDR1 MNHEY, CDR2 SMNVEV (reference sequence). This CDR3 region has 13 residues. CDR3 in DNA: TGTGCCAGCAGTACAAAGGGGAATCAGCCCCAGCATTTT. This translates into CASSTKGNQPQHF.

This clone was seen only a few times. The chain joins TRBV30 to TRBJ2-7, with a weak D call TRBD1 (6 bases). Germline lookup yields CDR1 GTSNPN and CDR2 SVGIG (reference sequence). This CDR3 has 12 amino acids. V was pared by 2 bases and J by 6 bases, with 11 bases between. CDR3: CAWSTRGFEQYF. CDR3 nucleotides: TGTGCCTGGAGTACCAGGGGATTCGAGCAGTACTTC.

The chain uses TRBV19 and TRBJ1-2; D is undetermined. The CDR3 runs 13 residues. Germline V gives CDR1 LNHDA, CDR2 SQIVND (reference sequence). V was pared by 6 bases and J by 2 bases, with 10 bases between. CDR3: CASRLGLNYGYTF. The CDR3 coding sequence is TGTGCCAGTAGACTAGGGCTAAACTATGGCTACACCTTC.

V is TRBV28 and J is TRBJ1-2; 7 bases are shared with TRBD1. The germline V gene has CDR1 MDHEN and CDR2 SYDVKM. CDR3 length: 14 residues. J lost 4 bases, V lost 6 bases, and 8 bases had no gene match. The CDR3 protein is CASRPMGQLYGYTF. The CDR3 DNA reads TGTGCCAGCAGACCGATGGGACAGCTCTATGGCTACACCTTC.

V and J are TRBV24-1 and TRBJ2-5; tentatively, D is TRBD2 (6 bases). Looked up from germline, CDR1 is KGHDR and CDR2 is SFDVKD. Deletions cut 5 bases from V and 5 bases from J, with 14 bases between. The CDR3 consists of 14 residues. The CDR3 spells CATSGGSGVETQYF. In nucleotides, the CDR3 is TGTGCCACCAGTGGGGGTTCGGGGGTCGAGACCCAGTACTTC.

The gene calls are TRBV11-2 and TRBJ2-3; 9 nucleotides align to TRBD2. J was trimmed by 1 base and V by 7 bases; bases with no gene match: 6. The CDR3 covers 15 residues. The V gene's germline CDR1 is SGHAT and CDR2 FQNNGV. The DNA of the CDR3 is TGTGCCAGCACCGTAGCGGGGGCCGGCACAGATACGCAGTATTTT. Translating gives CASTVAGAGTDTQYF.

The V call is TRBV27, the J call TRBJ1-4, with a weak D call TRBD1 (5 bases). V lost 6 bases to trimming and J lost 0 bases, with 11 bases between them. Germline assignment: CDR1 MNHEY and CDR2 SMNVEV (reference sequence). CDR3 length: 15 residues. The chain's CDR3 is CASRFGGATNEKLFF. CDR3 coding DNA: TGTGCCAGCAGGTTCGGGGGGGCAACTAATGAAAAACTGTTTTTT.

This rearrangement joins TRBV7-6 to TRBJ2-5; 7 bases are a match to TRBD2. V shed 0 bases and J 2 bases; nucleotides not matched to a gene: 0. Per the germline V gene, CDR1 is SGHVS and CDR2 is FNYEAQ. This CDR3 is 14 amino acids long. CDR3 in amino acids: CASSLAGGQETQYF. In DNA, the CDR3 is TGTGCCAGCAGCTTAGCGGGGGGGCAAGAGACCCAGTACTTC.

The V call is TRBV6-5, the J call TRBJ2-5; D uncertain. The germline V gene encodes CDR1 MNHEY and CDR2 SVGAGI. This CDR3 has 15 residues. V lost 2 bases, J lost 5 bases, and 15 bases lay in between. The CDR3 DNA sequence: TGTGCCAGCAGTTACCAAGAGGAACCGTGGGAGACCCAGTACTTC. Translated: CASSYQEEPWETQYF.